The 16 T cell receptor beta chains listed next were all sequenced from one sample in a study of blood T cell repertoires in COVID-19. Data came from immunoSEQ multiplex PCR; TCRdb stores just in-frame clones and leaves some out. The sample lists around 150,000 clones; more than 65% were seen once. Material: peripheral blood. The receptors were sampled from a woman in her forties or fifties in a cohort sampled during active or convalescent COVID-19.

The chain combines TRBV18 with TRBJ1-1; D may be TRBD1 (6 bases). Germline V gives CDR1 KGHSH, CDR2 LQKENI. The CDR3 consists of 12 residues. The V gene lost 9 bases and the J gene lost 2 bases, with 10 bases spanning the gap. The chain's CDR3 is CASGQFNTEAFF. The CDR3 DNA reads as TGTGCCAGTGGACAGTTCAACACTGAAGCTTTCTTT.

The chain is built from TRBV3-1 (or the pseudogene TRBV3-2) and TRBJ2-2; D is unresolved. The CDR3 length is 17 residues. V was shortened by 4 bases and J by 0 bases, with 15 bases between the two germline ends. Per the germline V gene, CDR1 is LGHDT and CDR2 is YNNKEL (reference sequence). CDR3 coding DNA: TGTGCCAGCAGCCCGTACATCCCGTGGTCGAACACCGGGGAGCTGTTTTTT. This translates into CASSPYIPWSNTGELFF.

This sequence joins TRBV5-4 and TRBJ2-5, with 8 bases that match TRBD2. Trimming took 4 bases from V and 0 from J; bases not matched to a gene: 2. This CDR3 region has 14 residues. Germline CDR1 SGHNT, CDR2 YYREEE (reference sequence). The CDR3 region has the DNA TGTGCCAGCAGCATCGGGGGGGACCAAGAGACCCAGTACTTC. Translated: CASSIGGDQETQYF.

The chain recombines TRBV18 with TRBJ1-5; 7 bases match TRBD1. CDR1 is KGHSH and CDR2 is LQKENI in the germline V gene. The CDR3 covers 15 residues. V was pared by 4 bases and J by 3 bases, with 6 bases of the junction left unmatched. CDR3 bases: TGTGCCAGCTCACTCGAGGGGACAGACAATCAGCCCCAGCATTTT. Amino acids: CASSLEGTDNQPQHF.

The J gene is TRBJ2-5, the V gene TRBV9; 8 bases are shared with TRBD2. From germline, CDR1 is SGDLS and CDR2 YYNGEE. The CDR3 covers 14 residues. With 2 bases clipped from V and 5 bases from J, the junction kept 5 bases outside the gene matches. CDR3 in DNA: TGTGCCAGCAGCGTTAGCGGGGTGGGGGAGACCCAGTACTTC. Encoded protein: CASSVSGVGETQYF.

The chain recombines TRBV7-2 with TRBJ2-1; TRBD2 aligns across 8 bases. This CDR3 is 17 amino acids long. Germline V lookup: CDR1 SGHTA, CDR2 FQGNSA. The V gene end was trimmed by 5 bases and the J gene end by 9 bases; junction bases not matched to a gene: 18. The CDR3 region is CASSLPRGGPVPFEQFF. The CDR3 DNA follows: TGTGCCAGCAGCCTCCCCCGGGGGGGGCCGGTCCCCTTTGAGCAGTTCTTC.

The rearrangement links TRBV3-1 (or the pseudogene TRBV3-2) to TRBJ2-7; D is unclear. Germline loops: CDR1 LGHDT, CDR2 YNNKEL (reference sequence). V lost 3 bases and J 0 bases, leaving 6 bases between the germline ends. The CDR3 loop spans 13 amino acids. The CDR3 here is CASSQTGSYEQYF. CDR3 DNA: TGTGCCAGCAGCCAGACGGGCTCCTACGAGCAGTACTTC.

This clone was detected once. V usage is TRBV2 and J usage is TRBJ1-5; the match to TRBD1 covers 8 bases. Trimming at V came to 7 bases and at J to 4 bases, leaving 6 bases not matched to a gene. The CDR3 runs 14 residues. Germline V gene data show CDR1 as SNHLY and CDR2 as FYNNEI. This CDR3 is CASTPRDRNQPQHF. For the CDR3, the DNA is TGTGCCAGCACTCCCCGGGACAGGAATCAGCCCCAGCATTTT.

The chain is built from TRBV3-1 (or the pseudogene TRBV3-2) and TRBJ2-2, with TRBD1 matching 8 bases. The length of the CDR3 is 17 residues. V shed 4 bases and J 5 bases; nucleotides not matched to a gene: 12. Germline V CDR1 and CDR2: LGHDT, YNNKEL (reference sequence). The CDR3 region is CASSPAGGALGTGELFF. The CDR3 DNA reads TGTGCCAGCAGCCCGGCAGGGGGCGCTTTGGGAACCGGGGAGCTGTTTTTT.

The DNA of the CDR3 is TGTGCCAGCAGTTCCTTGGGAGGGGTCTACCTCTATGGCTACACCTTC. Its translation is CASSSLGGVYLYGYTF. The chain has TRBV6-5 and TRBJ1-2; possibly TRBD1 for D (5 bases). The germline V gene has CDR1 MNHEY and CDR2 SVGAGI. This CDR3 region has 16 residues. Trimming pared 4 bases from V and 4 bases from J, leaving 19 bases between.

The chain carries TRBV7-6 and TRBJ2-3; possibly TRBD2 for D (5 bases). From germline, CDR1 is SGHVS and CDR2 FNYEAQ. V shed 5 bases and J shed 1 base, with 13 bases lying between them. The CDR3 spans 15 residues. CDR3 protein: CASSDRTAGTDTQYF. The CDR3 region has the DNA TGTGCCAGCAGCGACCGCACAGCGGGCACAGATACGCAGTATTTT.

The chain joins TRBV30 to TRBJ2-2, with TRBD1 matching over 8 bases. This CDR3 region has 13 residues. The J segment lost 7 bases and the V segment lost 3 bases, leaving 4 bases of the junction unmatched. Germline V CDR1 and CDR2: GTSNPN, SVGIG (reference sequence). Here the CDR3 reads CAWRGTGNGELFF. The CDR3, as DNA: TGTGCCTGGAGGGGGACAGGCAACGGGGAGCTGTTTTTT.

Written as DNA, the CDR3 is TGTGCCAGCAGCTTAGGACAGGGGAGCACAGATACGCAGTATTTT. It yields the protein CASSLGQGSTDTQYF. V and J are TRBV7-6 and TRBJ2-3; 8 bases are shared with TRBD1. Losses at the gene ends were 1 base for V and 0 bases for J; bases not matched to a gene: 0. The CDR3 sequence is 15 residues long. Germline V gene lookup returns CDR1 SGHVS and CDR2 FNYEAQ.

This clone was seen only a few times. CDR3: CASSFTGWRLNTEAFF. For the CDR3, the DNA is TGTGCCAGCAGCTTCACAGGGTGGCGGTTGAACACTGAAGCTTTCTTT. The chain carries TRBV7-9 and TRBJ1-1; TRBD1 is a possible D gene (6 bases). Germline values: CDR1 SEHNR, CDR2 FQNEAQ (reference sequence). The CDR3 is 16 amino acids. Between the trimmed V and J ends, which lost 3 bases and 0 bases, there was a span of 14 bases.

This clone was counted once. This chain connects TRBV4-3 to TRBJ2-5, with TRBD2 matching over 8 bases. Germline CDR1 LGHNA, CDR2 YSLEER. J lost 0 bases, V lost 0 bases, and 6 bases had no gene match. The CDR3 runs to 17 residues. In DNA, the CDR3 is TGCGCCAGCAGCCAAGAGTTACAGCGGGGGTACCAAGAGACCCAGTACTTC. Its protein product is CASSQELQRGYQETQYF.

The V gene is TRBV18, the J gene TRBJ1-5; possible D gene TRBD1, 6 bases. From germline, CDR1 is KGHSH and CDR2 LQKENI. The CDR3 is made up of 14 amino acids. Trimming removed 4 bases from V and 12 bases from J, with 19 bases in between. The CDR3 here is CASSLGRDQGGQHF. The CDR3 DNA reads as TGTGCCAGCTCACTGGGACGGGACCAAGGGGGCCAGCATTTT.